The 12 T cell receptor beta chains given below trace back to one sample, sequenced in a study of blood T cell repertoires in COVID-19. This table comes from immunoSEQ multiplex PCR, and its TCRdb copy is limited to in-frame clones, with some not included. The table has 250,000 to 400,000 clones, roughly 86% seen once. The sample consisted of PBMCs or T cells enriched from blood (not recorded which). These receptors came from a woman aged 25 to 39 who had recovered from COVID-19.

The rearrangement uses TRBV10-3 and TRBJ2-2, with 11 nucleotides matching TRBD2. The CDR3 has 16 amino acids. The J segment lost 6 bases and the V segment lost 6 bases, leaving 9 bases of the junction unmatched. Germline V gene sequence: CDR1 ENHRY, CDR2 SYGVKD. CDR3: CAISVNSGGAAGELFF. The CDR3 nucleotides read TGTGCCATCAGCGTTAATAGCGGGGGGGCCGCCGGGGAGCTGTTTTTT.

This sequence joins TRBV19 and TRBJ2-2, with D perhaps TRBD2 (5 bases). CDR1 LNHDA and CDR2 SQIVND come from the germline V gene (reference sequence). The CDR3 is made up of 15 amino acids. With 3 bases removed from V and 8 bases from J, the gap between germline ends came to 16 bases. This CDR3 is CASSIGRTALGELFF. CDR3 coding DNA: TGTGCCAGTAGTATTGGGCGGACTGCGTTGGGGGAGCTGTTTTTT.

This sequence joins TRBV6-1 and TRBJ1-5; maybe TRBD1 (5 bases). Per the germline V gene, CDR1 is MNHNS and CDR2 is SASEGT. Between the trimmed V and J ends, which lost 3 bases and 0 bases, there was a span of 12 bases. The CDR3 extends over 16 amino acids. CDR3 DNA: TGTGCCAGCAGTGATCCCCGACAGCCTAGCAATCAGCCCCAGCATTTT. It is translated as CASSDPRQPSNQPQHF.

The CDR3 DNA sequence: TGCAGTGCGCAGGGGTGGGACACTGAAGCTTTCTTT. Translation gives CSAQGWDTEAFF. The gene calls are TRBV29-1 and TRBJ1-1; D perhaps matches TRBD1 (6 bases). Germline V CDR1 and CDR2: SQVTM, ANQGSEA. This CDR3 is 12 amino acids long.

The genes are TRBV2 and TRBJ1-2; a possible D gene is TRBD1 (6 bases). V dropped 6 bases and J dropped 8 bases, with 19 bases sitting between them. Germline V gene lookup returns CDR1 SNHLY and CDR2 FYNNEI. CDR3 length: 14 amino acids. The CDR3 bases are TGTGCCAGCAGCCTGGGGCCGGGGACAACCGGCTACACCTTC. Its translation is CASSLGPGTTGYTF.

This sequence joins TRBV19 and TRBJ1-5; D unclear. The CDR3 is 13 amino acids. V was trimmed by 3 bases and J by 7 bases, leaving 10 bases between them. Germline loops: CDR1 LNHDA, CDR2 SQIVND (reference sequence). This CDR3 reads CASSIARGQPQHF. The DNA of the CDR3 is TGTGCCAGTAGTATCGCTCGGGGACAGCCCCAGCATTTT.

This rearrangement joins TRBV24-1 to TRBJ2-5; 7 nucleotides match TRBD1. The CDR3 totals 15 residues. CDR1 is KGHDR, CDR2 SFDVKD, per germline. V lost 4 bases, J lost 5 bases, and 9 bases stayed unmatched. The CDR3 DNA is TGTGCCACCAGTGAATGGACAGGCGGGTGGGAGACCCAGTACTTC. This encodes CATSEWTGGWETQYF.

The chain joins TRBV27 to TRBJ1-1, with D maybe TRBD1 (5 bases). V gave up 1 base and J gave up 4 bases, with 10 bases separating them. This CDR3 has 14 residues. Germline V gene data show CDR1 as MNHEY and CDR2 as SMNVEV (reference sequence). CDR3: CASSLLSRATEAFF. The DNA of the CDR3 is TGTGCCAGCAGTTTATTAAGCAGGGCCACTGAAGCTTTCTTT.

The V and J genes are TRBV10-1 and TRBJ1-1, with D hard to call. The CDR3 covers 16 residues. Germline V gene sequence: CDR1 WNHNN, CDR2 SYGVQD (reference sequence). V dropped 1 base and J dropped 0 bases, with 12 bases sitting between them. The CDR3 sequence: CASSEYSYSLNTEAFF. The CDR3 coding sequence is TGCGCCAGCAGTGAGTATTCTTACAGCCTGAACACTGAAGCTTTCTTT.

This chain connects TRBV5-5 to TRBJ2-5, with 11 bases lining up with TRBD1. With V trimmed by 2 bases and J by 5 bases, 8 bases remained unmatched. CDR3 length: 16 residues. Germline lookup yields CDR1 SGHKS and CDR2 YYEKEE (reference sequence). DNA for the CDR3: TGTGCCAGCAGCTTTAATACTGGACAGGGGGCGGAGACCCAGTACTTC. Amino acids: CASSFNTGQGAETQYF.

CDR3 in amino acids: CASSPGYRNTIYF. The CDR3 region has the DNA TGTGCCAGCTCTCCAGGGTACCGAAACACCATATATTTT. The chain joins TRBV12-3 or TRBV12-4 to TRBJ1-3, with D possibly matching TRBD1 (5 bases). With 8 bases removed from V and 5 bases from J, the gap between germline ends came to 13 bases. The length of the CDR3 is 13 residues.

The chain has TRBV5-1 and TRBJ2-7; 11 bases are a match to TRBD1. The germline V gene has CDR1 SGHRS and CDR2 YFSETQ. This CDR3 region has 16 residues. The junction had 6 bases not matched to a gene; V was cut back by 4 bases and J by 0 bases. DNA of the CDR3: TGCGCCAGCAGCGGACCGGGACAGGGGGTCTCCTACGAGCAGTACTTC. It encodes CASSGPGQGVSYEQYF.